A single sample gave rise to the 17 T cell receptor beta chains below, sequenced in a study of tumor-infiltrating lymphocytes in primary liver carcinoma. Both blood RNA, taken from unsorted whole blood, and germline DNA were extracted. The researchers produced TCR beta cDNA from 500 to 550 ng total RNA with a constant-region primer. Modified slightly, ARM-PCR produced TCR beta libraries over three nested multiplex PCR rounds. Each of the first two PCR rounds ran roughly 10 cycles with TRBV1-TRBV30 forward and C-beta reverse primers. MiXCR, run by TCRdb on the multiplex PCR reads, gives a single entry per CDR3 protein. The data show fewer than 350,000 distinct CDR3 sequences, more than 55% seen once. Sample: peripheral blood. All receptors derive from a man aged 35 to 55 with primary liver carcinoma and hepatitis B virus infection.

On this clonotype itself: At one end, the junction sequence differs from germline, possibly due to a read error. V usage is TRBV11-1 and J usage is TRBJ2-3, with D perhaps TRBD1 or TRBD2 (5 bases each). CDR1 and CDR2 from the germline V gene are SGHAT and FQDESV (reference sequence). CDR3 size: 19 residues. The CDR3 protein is CVSNSGGSSVGARTDTQYF. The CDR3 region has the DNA TGTGTCAGCAACTCTGGGGGAAGCTCAGTTGGAGCCCGCACAGATACGCAGTATTTT.

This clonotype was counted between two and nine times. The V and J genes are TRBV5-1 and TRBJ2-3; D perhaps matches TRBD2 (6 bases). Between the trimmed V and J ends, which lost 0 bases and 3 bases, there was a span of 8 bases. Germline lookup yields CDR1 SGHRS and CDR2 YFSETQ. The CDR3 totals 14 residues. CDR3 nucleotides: TGCGCCAGCAGCTTGGACGGAGGGACAGATACGCAGTATTTT. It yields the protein CASSLDGGTDTQYF. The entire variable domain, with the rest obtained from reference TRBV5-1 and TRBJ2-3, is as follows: KAGVTQTPRYLIKTRGQQVTLSCSPISGHRSVSWYQQTPGQGLQFLFEYFSETQRNKGNFPGRFSGRQFSNSRSEMNVSTLELGDSALYLCASSLDGGTDTQYFGPGTRLTVL.

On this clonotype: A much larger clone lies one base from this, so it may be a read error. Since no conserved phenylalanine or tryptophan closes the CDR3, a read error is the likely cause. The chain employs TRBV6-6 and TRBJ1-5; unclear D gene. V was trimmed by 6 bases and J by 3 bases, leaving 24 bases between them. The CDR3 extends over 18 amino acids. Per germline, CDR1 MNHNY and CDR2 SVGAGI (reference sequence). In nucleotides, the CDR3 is TGTGCCAGCAGCTATCCTCAAGAGCGGGTGGGAGACAATCAGCCCCAGCATTAT. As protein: CASSYPQERVGDNQPQHY.

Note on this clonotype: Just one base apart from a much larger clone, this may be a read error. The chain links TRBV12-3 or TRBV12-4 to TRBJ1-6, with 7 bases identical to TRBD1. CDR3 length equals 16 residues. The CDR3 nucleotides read TGTACCAGCAGTTTAAAGGGGGCCGAGTATAATTCACCCCTCCACTTT. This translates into CTSSLKGAEYNSPLHF.

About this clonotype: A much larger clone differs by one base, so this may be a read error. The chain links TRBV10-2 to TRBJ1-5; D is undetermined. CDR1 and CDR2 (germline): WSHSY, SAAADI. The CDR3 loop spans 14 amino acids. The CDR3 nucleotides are TGCGCCAGCAGTGCTCAGATAGGGATGGAGCCCCATCATTTT. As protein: CASSAQIGMEPHHF.

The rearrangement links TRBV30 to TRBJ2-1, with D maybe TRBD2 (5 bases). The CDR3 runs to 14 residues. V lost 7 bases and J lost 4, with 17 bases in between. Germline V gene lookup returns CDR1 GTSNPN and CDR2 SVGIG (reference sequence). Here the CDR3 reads CASRGGSKYNEQFF. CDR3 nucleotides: TGTGCCTCTAGAGGCGGGTCTAAGTACAATGAGCAGTTCTTC.

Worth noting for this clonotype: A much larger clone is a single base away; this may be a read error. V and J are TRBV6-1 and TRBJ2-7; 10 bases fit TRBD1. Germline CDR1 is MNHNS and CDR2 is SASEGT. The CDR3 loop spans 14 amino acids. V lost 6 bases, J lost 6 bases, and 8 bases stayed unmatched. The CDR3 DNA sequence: TGTGCCAGCAGGGGGACAGGGGAGGACTCCGAGCAGTACTTC. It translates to CASRGTGEDSEQYF.

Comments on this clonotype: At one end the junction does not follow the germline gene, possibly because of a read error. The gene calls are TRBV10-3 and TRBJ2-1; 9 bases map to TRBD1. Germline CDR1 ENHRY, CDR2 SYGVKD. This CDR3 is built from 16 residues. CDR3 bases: TGTGCCATCGGTGAGCCGGGACAGGGAACGGTCGATGAGCAGTTCTTC. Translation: CAIGEPGQGTVDEQFF.

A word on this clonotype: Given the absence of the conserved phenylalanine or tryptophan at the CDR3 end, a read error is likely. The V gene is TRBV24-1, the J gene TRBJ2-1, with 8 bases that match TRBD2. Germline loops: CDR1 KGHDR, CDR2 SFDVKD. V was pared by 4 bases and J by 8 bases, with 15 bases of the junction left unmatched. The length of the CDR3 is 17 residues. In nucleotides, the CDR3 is TGTGCCACCAGTGACCCAAGCCCCGGGAGGGCTGTAGATGAGCAGTTCCTC. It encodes CATSDPSPGRAVDEQFL.

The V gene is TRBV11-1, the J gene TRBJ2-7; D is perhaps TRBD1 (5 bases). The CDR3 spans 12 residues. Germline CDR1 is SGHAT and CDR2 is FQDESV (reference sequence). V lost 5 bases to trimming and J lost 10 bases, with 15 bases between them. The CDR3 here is CASSHQGGGQYF. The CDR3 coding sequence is TGTGCCAGCAGCCACCAGGGTGGCGGACAGTACTTC. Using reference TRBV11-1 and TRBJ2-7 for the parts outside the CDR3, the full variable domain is EAEVAQSPRYKITEKSQAVAFWCDPISGHATLYWYRQILGQGPELLVQFQDESVVDDSQLPKDRFSAERLKGVDSTLKIQPAELGDSAMYLCASSHQGGGQYFGPGTRLTVT.

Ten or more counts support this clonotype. The CDR3 protein is CASSQERTGGLDANYGYTF. The CDR3 DNA sequence: TGCGCCAGCAGCCAAGAAAGGACAGGGGGACTCGACGCGAACTATGGCTACACCTTC. The genes are TRBV4-1 and TRBJ1-2; 10 bases map to TRBD1. This CDR3 comprises 19 residues. V lost 0 bases and J lost 2; bases outside the gene matches: 12. Germline V gene sequence: CDR1 MGHRA, CDR2 YSYEKL.

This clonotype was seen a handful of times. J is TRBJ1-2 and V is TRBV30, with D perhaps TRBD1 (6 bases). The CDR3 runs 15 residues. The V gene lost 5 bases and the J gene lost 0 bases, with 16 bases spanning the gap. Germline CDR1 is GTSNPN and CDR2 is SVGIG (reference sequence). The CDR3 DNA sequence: TGTGCCTGGGCTTCTACAGGGATCGCTAACTATGGCTACACCTTC. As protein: CAWASTGIANYGYTF. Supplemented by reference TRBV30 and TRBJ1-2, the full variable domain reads SQTIHQWPATLVQPVGSPLSLECTVEGTSNPNLYWYRQAAGRGLQLLFYSVGIGQISSEVPQNLSASRPQDRQFILSSKKLLLSDSGFYLCAWASTGIANYGYTFGSGTRLTVV.

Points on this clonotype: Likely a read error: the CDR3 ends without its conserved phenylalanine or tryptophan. The CDR3 coding sequence is TGTGCCAGCAGTTCCTCTGCGTGGGAGACCCAGTACTCC. It specifies CASSSSAWETQYS. The genes are TRBV6-6 and TRBJ2-5; D remains unclear. V was pared by 4 bases and J by 5 bases, with 11 bases between. Germline loops: CDR1 MNHNY, CDR2 SVGAGI (reference sequence). This CDR3 comprises 13 residues.

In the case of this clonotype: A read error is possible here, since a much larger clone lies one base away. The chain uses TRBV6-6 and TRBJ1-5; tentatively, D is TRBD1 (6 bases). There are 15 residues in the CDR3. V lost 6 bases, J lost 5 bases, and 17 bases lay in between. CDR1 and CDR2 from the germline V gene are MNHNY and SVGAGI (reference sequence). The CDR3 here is CASRTRGLSYQPQHF. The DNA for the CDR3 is TGTGCCAGCAGGACACGGGGGCTGAGCTATCAGCCCCAGCATTTT.

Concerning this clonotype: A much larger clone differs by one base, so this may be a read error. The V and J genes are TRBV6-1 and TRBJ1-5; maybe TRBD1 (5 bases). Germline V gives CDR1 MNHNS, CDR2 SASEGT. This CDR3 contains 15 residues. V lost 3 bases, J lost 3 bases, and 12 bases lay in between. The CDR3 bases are TGTGCCAGCAGTGAGGGACTCAATAACAATCAGCCCCAGCATTTT. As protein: CASSEGLNNNQPQHF.

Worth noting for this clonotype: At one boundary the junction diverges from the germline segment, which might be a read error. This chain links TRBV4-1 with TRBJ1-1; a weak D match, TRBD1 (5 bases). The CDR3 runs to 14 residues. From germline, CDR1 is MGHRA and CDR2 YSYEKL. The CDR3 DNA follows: TGCGCCAGCGGGGGACCTCTGAAAGGCACTGAAACTTTCTTT. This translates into CASGGPLKGTETFF.

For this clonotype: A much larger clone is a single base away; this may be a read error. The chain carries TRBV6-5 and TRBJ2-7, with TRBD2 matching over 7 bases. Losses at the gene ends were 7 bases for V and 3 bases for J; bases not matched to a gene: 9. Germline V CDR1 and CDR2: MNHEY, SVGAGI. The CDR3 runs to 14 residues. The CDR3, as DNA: TGTGCCAGCACTAGCTCGGGGGGTATCTACGAGCAGTACTTC. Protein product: CASTSSGGIYEQYF.